This is a list of T cell receptor beta chains from one sample in a study of molecular identifiers for immune sequencing clone quantification. TCRdb called the PCR reads again in MiXCR, with one record for every CDR3 protein. This table has fewer than 350,000 distinct CDR3 sequences, roughly a quarter appearing once. The sequenced sample was naive CD8+ T cells from blood, with Jurkat cell RNA spiked in. The source is a human donor in good health. Some libraries in this study had Jurkat cell RNA spiked in. Both conserved end residues are part of each CDR3. The D gene is left open where the match is weak. Where a row states a size, it is once, few, many or the class of an expanded clone; other rows omit it.

V gene	D gene	J gene	clone size	CDR3 protein	CDR3 DNA
TRBV13	-	TRBJ1-1	many	CASSLPDSGRTEAFF	TGTGCCAGCAGCTTACCCGACAGTGGTCGCACTGAAGCTTTCTTT
TRBV7-9	-	TRBJ2-2	few	CASSPYVGSSNTGELFF	TGTGCCAGCAGCCCCTACGTGGGCAGCTCGAACACCGGGGAGCTGTTTTTT
TRBV29-1	-	TRBJ2-7	few	CSVESTGASYEQYF	TGCAGCGTTGAATCGACAGGTGCGTCCTACGAGCAGTACTTC
TRBV20-1	-	TRBJ1-1	many	CSALNRGDTEAFF	TGCAGTGCTCTTAACAGAGGGGACACTGAAGCTTTCTTT
TRBV4-1	TRBD1	TRBJ1-1	-	CASRPGQGAGNTEAFF	TGCGCCAGCCGCCCCGGACAGGGGGCCGGGAACACTGAAGCTTTCTTT
TRBV11-2	TRBD1	TRBJ2-5	-	CASSHRGLRAQYF	TGTGCCAGCAGCCACAGGGGGTTGAGGGCCCAGTACTTC
TRBV5-4	-	TRBJ2-1	-	CASSLSLAGPEQFF	TGTGCCAGCAGCTTGTCTCTGGCGGGTCCCGAGCAGTTCTTC
TRBV7-8	TRBD1	TRBJ1-1	many	CASSLARGQRRTEAFF	TGTGCCAGCAGCTTGGCCAGGGGGCAGAGGCGGACTGAAGCTTTCTTT
TRBV4-3	-	TRBJ1-1	few	CASSQVSGMSDTEAFF	TGCGCCAGCAGCCAAGTCTCGGGGATGTCGGACACTGAAGCTTTCTTT
TRBV4-1	TRBD2	TRBJ2-7	-	CASSQEGASGNEQYF	TGCGCCAGCAGCCAAGAAGGGGCTAGCGGGAACGAGCAGTACTTC
TRBV5-3	TRBD1	TRBJ1-2	once	CASSSPGQGDGYTF	TGTGCCAGCAGCTCCCCGGGACAGGGCGACGGCTACACCTTC
TRBV20-1	TRBD2	TRBJ2-3	few	CSARDSRDYTDTQYF	TGCAGTGCTAGAGATTCCAGGGACTACACAGATACGCAGTATTTT
TRBV11-2	-	TRBJ2-5	-	CASSLESVSQETQYF	TGTGCCAGCAGCTTAGAATCGGTTTCCCAAGAGACCCAGTACTTC
TRBV7-9	-	TRBJ2-3	-	CASSLGWSGSTDTQYF	TGTGCCAGCAGCTTAGGTTGGTCGGGCAGCACAGATACGCAGTATTTT
TRBV28	-	TRBJ1-6	-	CASSFPARGLYNSPLHF	TGTGCCAGCAGTTTCCCGGCCAGGGGTTTGTATAATTCACCCCTCCACTTT
TRBV2	TRBD1	TRBJ1-2	many	CASSPGTGSGYTF	TGTGCCAGCAGTCCCGGGACAGGTTCTGGCTACACCTTC
TRBV6-5	-	TRBJ1-5	many	CASRTGVDQPQHF	TGTGCCAGCAGAACGGGGGTGGATCAGCCCCAGCATTTT
TRBV29-1	-	TRBJ1-1	many	CSVEREAFF	TGCAGCGTTGAGAGGGAAGCTTTCTTT
TRBV27	-	TRBJ2-3	few	CASSLYGLAPADTQYF	TGTGCCAGCAGTTTATATGGTTTAGCGCCGGCAGATACGCAGTATTTT
TRBV6-5	-	TRBJ2-7	few	CASSYSMDKEQYF	TGTGCCAGCAGTTACAGCATGGACAAGGAGCAGTACTTC
TRBV11-2	-	TRBJ2-3	many	CASSLGPGTSTDTQYF	TGTGCCAGCAGCTTAGGTCCCGGGACCAGCACAGATACGCAGTATTTT
TRBV10-2	-	TRBJ1-6	-	CASSESSGRNSPLHF	TGCGCCAGCAGTGAGTCCTCAGGGAGGAATTCACCCCTCCACTTT
TRBV13	TRBD2	TRBJ2-5	few	CASSPGGGFQTQYF	TGTGCCAGCAGTCCAGGCGGGGGGTTCCAGACCCAGTACTTC
TRBV2	-	TRBJ2-3	-	CASYLTDTQYF	TGTGCCAGCTATCTCACAGATACGCAGTATTTT
TRBV12-3/TRBV12-4	-	TRBJ2-5	few	CASSGDGRAETQYF	TGTGCCAGCAGTGGGGACGGCCGAGCGGAGACCCAGTACTTC
TRBV6-5	TRBD1	TRBJ2-3	many	CASVGQGLEASTDTQYF	TGTGCCAGCGTAGGACAGGGACTGGAGGCTAGCACAGATACGCAGTATTTT
TRBV27	TRBD1	TRBJ2-5	few	CASSLGTGTGGETQYF	TGTGCCAGCAGTTTAGGCACCGGGACAGGGGGGGAGACCCAGTACTTC
TRBV10-3	-	TRBJ2-3	-	CAISESIDTGGTDTQYF	TGTGCCATCAGTGAGTCGATAGATACAGGAGGCACAGATACGCAGTATTTT
TRBV7-2	-	TRBJ1-1	many	CASSLGMGFAEAFF	TGTGCCAGCAGCTTAGGTATGGGATTCGCTGAAGCTTTCTTT
TRBV7-9	-	TRBJ2-5	many	CASSLAGGEETQYF	TGCGCCAGCAGCTTGGCCGGTGGAGAAGAGACCCAGTACTTC
TRBV6-2/TRBV6-3	-	TRBJ2-1	few	CASSLVAAVSYNEQFF	TGTGCCAGCAGTTTAGTGGCGGCAGTCTCCTACAATGAGCAGTTCTTC
TRBV29-1	-	TRBJ2-7	many	CSVEVGSYEQYF	TGCAGCGTTGAAGTCGGGTCCTACGAGCAGTACTTC
TRBV4-3	-	TRBJ2-1	many	CASSQDSRSEQFF	TGCGCCAGCAGCCAAGATTCGAGGAGTGAGCAGTTCTTC
TRBV3-1	-	TRBJ2-6	-	CASSQISSGATVLPF	TGTGCCAGCAGCCAGATTAGCTCTGGGGCCACCGTCCTGCCTTTC
TRBV27	-	TRBJ2-3	-	CASSSLDSTDTQYF	TGTGCCAGCAGTTCCCTCGACAGCACAGATACGCAGTATTTT
TRBV7-9	-	TRBJ2-3	few	CASSQDRNTDTQYF	TGTGCCAGCAGCCAAGACAGGAATACAGATACGCAGTATTTT
TRBV19	-	TRBJ1-5	few	CASSIDAGRGQPQHF	TGTGCCAGTAGTATAGATGCAGGTCGTGGCCAGCCCCAGCATTTT
TRBV12-3/TRBV12-4	TRBD2	TRBJ2-5	many	CASIIAGGGETQYF	TGTGCCAGCATCATAGCGGGAGGCGGAGAGACCCAGTACTTC
TRBV24-1	-	TRBJ1-1	many	CATSDSWNTEAFF	TGTGCCACCAGTGATTCGTGGAACACTGAAGCTTTCTTT
TRBV20-1	-	TRBJ2-7	few	CSARDWGGSNEQYF	TGCAGTGCTAGAGATTGGGGGGGCAGCAACGAGCAGTACTTC